These 9 T cell receptor beta chains were sequenced from one sample in a study of blood T cell repertoires in COVID-19. Here immunoSEQ multiplex PCR was the method, and the copy in TCRdb shows in-frame clones only, minus some. In the table there are about 350,000 clones, 85% to 90% of which are singletons. Sequencing was carried out using peripheral blood. The receptors were sampled from a woman aged 70-85 years with COVID-19, enrolled during active disease.

The rearrangement uses TRBV6-4 and TRBJ1-6, with no clear D. The V and J ends lost 0 bases and 2 bases respectively, with 17 bases between them. The V gene's germline CDR1 is MRHNA and CDR2 SNTAGT. This CDR3 has 19 amino acids. Written as DNA, the CDR3 is TGTGCCAGCAGTGACTCGTGGCGAGGGAGGAGCCCCTATAATTCACCCCTCCACTTT. This encodes CASSDSWRGRSPYNSPLHF.

The V and J genes are TRBV7-2 and TRBJ1-2; 9 bases agree with TRBD1. This CDR3 contains 17 residues. Germline trimming cut 3 bases from V and 4 bases from J; bases unmatched to any gene: 12. The germline CDR1 and CDR2 sequences are SGHTA and FQGNSA. CDR3 nucleotide sequence: TGTGCCAGCAGCTTCTCGGCCCCGGGACAGGGAAGCTATGGCTACACCTTC. It yields the protein CASSFSAPGQGSYGYTF.

This clone was picked up a small number of times. V gene TRBV27 combines with J gene TRBJ2-7; D is unresolved. CDR3 length equals 11 residues. V was trimmed by 4 bases and J by 3 bases, leaving 4 bases between them. The germline V gene encodes CDR1 MNHEY and CDR2 SMNVEV (reference sequence). CDR3 protein: CASSSFYEQYF. CDR3 nucleotide sequence: TGTGCCAGCAGTTCCTTCTACGAGCAGTACTTC.

The chain uses TRBV28 and TRBJ1-5, with D possibly TRBD1 on 5 matching bases. The CDR3 loop spans 14 amino acids. Germline CDR1 MDHEN, CDR2 SYDVKM. Trimming cost V 3 bases and J 7 bases, with 13 bases left between them. CDR3 loop: CASSLGRGSQPQHF. CDR3 sequence (DNA): TGTGCCAGCAGTTTGGGGCGGGGAAGCCAGCCCCAGCATTTT.

The chain couples TRBV11-2 to TRBJ1-2; D uncertain. The V end lost 4 bases, the J end lost 4 bases, and 13 bases lay between the germline ends. The CDR3 is 14 amino acids. Per the germline V gene, CDR1 is SGHAT and CDR2 is FQNNGV. CDR3 DNA sequence: TGTGCCAGCAGCTCTGGAGGTGTTCTCTATGGCTACACCTTC. Its translation is CASSSGGVLYGYTF.

This chain joins TRBV19 and TRBJ1-4; D not certain. V was clipped by 2 bases and J by 0 bases, with 13 bases between them. There are 17 residues in the CDR3. CDR1 is LNHDA, CDR2 SQIVND, per germline (reference sequence). In DNA, the CDR3 is TGTGCCAGTAGTATACTGGCGGGTGAAGCAACTAATGAAAAACTGTTTTTT. Its translation: CASSILAGEATNEKLFF.

V is TRBV15 and J is TRBJ1-1; 10 bases are shared with TRBD1. Trimming cost V 5 bases and J 1 base; bases outside gene matches: 4. The CDR3 covers 15 residues. Germline assignment: CDR1 LNHNV and CDR2 YYDKDF (reference sequence). In nucleotides, the CDR3 is TGTGCCACCAGCTCCTGGACAGGGGGGAACACTGAAGCTTTCTTT. It translates to CATSSWTGGNTEAFF.

V gene TRBV5-6 combines with J gene TRBJ2-2; 7 bases line up with TRBD1. J gave up 5 bases and V 3 bases, and 4 bases lay outside the gene matches. This CDR3 has 14 amino acids. Germline lookup yields CDR1 SGHDT and CDR2 YYEEEE. CDR3 DNA: TGTGCCAGCAGCTATGACAGGGCGACCGGGGAGCTGTTTTTT. This sequence encodes CASSYDRATGELFF.

The chain links TRBV5-1 to TRBJ1-5, with 9 bases aligning to TRBD1. The CDR3 consists of 14 residues. With V trimmed by 4 bases and J by 8 bases, 7 bases remained unmatched. Germline CDR1 SGHRS, CDR2 YFSETQ. CDR3 in amino acids: CASSSGQGLEPQHF. For the CDR3, the DNA is TGCGCCAGCAGCAGTGGACAGGGGTTGGAGCCCCAGCATTTT.